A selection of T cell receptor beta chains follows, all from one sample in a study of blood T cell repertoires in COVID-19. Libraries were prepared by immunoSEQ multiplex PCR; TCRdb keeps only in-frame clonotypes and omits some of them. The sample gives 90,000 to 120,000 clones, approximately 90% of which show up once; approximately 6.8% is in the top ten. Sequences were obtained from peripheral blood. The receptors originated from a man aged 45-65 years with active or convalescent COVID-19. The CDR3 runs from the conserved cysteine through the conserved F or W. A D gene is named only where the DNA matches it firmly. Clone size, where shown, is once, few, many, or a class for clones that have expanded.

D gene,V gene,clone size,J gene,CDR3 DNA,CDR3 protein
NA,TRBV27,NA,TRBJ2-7,TGTGCCAGCAGTTTGGTCTCGGAGTACGAGCAGTACTTC,CASSLVSEYEQYF
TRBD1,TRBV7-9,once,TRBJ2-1,TGTGCCAGCAGCTTATTTCGGACAGGGAGGAATGAGCAGTTCTTC,CASSLFRTGRNEQFF
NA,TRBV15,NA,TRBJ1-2,TGTGCCACCAGCAGAGACGGCAGGGGAAATGGCTACACCTTC,CATSRDGRGNGYTF
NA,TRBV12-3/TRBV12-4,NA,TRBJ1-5,TGTGCCAGCAGTTTCGGGAATCAGCCCCAGCATTTT,CASSFGNQPQHF
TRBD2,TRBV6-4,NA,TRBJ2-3,TGTGCCAGCGGGGGAGGGCAGGGACCCGCAGATACGCAGTATTTT,CASGGGQGPADTQYF
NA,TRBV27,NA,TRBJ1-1,TGTGCCAGCAGTCCCGCCTTGGGGCAGGTCACTGAAGCTTTCTTT,CASSPALGQVTEAFF
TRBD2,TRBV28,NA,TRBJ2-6,TGTGCCAGCAGTCCCTGGACTAGCGGGTTAAGCTCTGGGGCCAACGTCCTGACTTTC,CASSPWTSGLSSGANVLTF
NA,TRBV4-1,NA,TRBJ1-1,TGCGCCAGCAGCCAAGTTTACAGGGCGGCCCTGGGGAACACTGAAGCTTTCTTT,CASSQVYRAALGNTEAFF
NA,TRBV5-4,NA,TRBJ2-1,TGTGCCAGCAGCCAACCTAGCGTAAGCTCCTACAATGAGCAGTTCTTC,CASSQPSVSSYNEQFF
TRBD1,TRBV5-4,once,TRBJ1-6,TGTGCCAGCAGTACGGGGGGGACAGATAATTCACCCCTCCACTTT,CASSTGGTDNSPLHF
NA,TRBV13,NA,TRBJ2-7,TGTGCCAGCAGCTTAGGCCTAAGCAAATACGAGCAGTACTTC,CASSLGLSKYEQYF
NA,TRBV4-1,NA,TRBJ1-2,TGCGCCAGCAGCCAAGCTAATTATTTTAGTTGGTATCACACCTTC,CASSQANYFSWYHTF
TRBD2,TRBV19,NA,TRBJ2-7,TGTGCCAGTAGTATATACGCGGGAGGCCCCTCCTACGAGCAGTACTTC,CASSIYAGGPSYEQYF
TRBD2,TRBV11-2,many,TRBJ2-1,TGTGCCAGCAGCTTAGGAGCGGGAGTTTACAATGAGCAGTTCTTC,CASSLGAGVYNEQFF
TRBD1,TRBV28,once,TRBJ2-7,TGTGCCACCGGGACAGACTCCTACGAGCAGTACTTC,CATGTDSYEQYF
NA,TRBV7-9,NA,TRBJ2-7,TGTGCCAGCAGCTTAGGGCCAAACGAGCAGTACTTC,CASSLGPNEQYF
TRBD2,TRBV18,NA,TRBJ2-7,TGTGCCAGCTCAAAACCGGGACTAGCGGGAGGGCTAAACGAGCAGTACTTC,CASSKPGLAGGLNEQYF
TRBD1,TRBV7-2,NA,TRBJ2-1,TGTGCCAGCAGAGGGAGGACAGGGGTGAATGAGCAGTTCTTC,CASRGRTGVNEQFF
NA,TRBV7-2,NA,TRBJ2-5,TGTGCCAGCAGTTCTACAGGGTTTGAGACCCAGTACTTC,CASSSTGFETQYF
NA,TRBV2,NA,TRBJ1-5,TGTGCCAGCAGTGAGGCGAAAGGGGATTTCGGCCCCCAGCATTTT,CASSEAKGDFGPQHF
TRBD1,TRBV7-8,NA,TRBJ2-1,TGTGCCAGCAGGCACGGACAGGAGTACAATGAGCAGTTCTTC,CASRHGQEYNEQFF
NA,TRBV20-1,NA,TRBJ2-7,TGCAGTGCTAGTGCATTGACCGACACCCACTACGAGCAGTACTTC,CSASALTDTHYEQYF
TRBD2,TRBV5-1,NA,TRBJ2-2,TGCGCCAGCAGCCCGGGACTAGCGGGCGACACCGGGGAGCTGTTTTTT,CASSPGLAGDTGELFF
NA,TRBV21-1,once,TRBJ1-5,TGTGCCAGCAGCAAACGGGATCAGCCCCAGCATTTT,CASSKRDQPQHF
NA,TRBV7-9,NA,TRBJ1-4,TGTGCCAGCTCCTTCTCAGCAACTAATGAAAAACTGTTTTTT,CASSFSATNEKLFF
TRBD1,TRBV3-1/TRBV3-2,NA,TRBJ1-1,TGTGCCAGCAGCCAAGGCGTACAGGGGTGGAACACTGAAGCTTTCTTT,CASSQGVQGWNTEAFF
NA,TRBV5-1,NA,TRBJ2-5,TGCGCCAGCAGCCGACCCGGGGGACAAGAGACCCAGTACTTC,CASSRPGGQETQYF
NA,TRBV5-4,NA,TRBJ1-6,TGTGCCAGCAGCTTCGGACAGCGGACTAATTCACCCCTCCACTTT,CASSFGQRTNSPLHF
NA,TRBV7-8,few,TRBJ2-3,TGTGCCAGCAGCTTGGTAACCGGGACTCCCGGGGCAGATACGCAGTATTTT,CASSLVTGTPGADTQYF
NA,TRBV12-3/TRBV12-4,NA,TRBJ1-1,TGTGCCAGCAGTTTACAGCGGGGCACTGAAGCTTTCTTT,CASSLQRGTEAFF
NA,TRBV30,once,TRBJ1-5,TGTGCCTGGAGTAGTCTAGGATGGGGCGGTAGCAATCAGCCCCAGCATTTT,CAWSSLGWGGSNQPQHF
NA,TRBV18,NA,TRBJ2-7,TGTGCCAGCTCACGAACGACAGATGCCTCCTACGAGCAGTACTTC,CASSRTTDASYEQYF
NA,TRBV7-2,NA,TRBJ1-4,TGTGCCAGCAGCTCCATGAGGGGGTTTAACGAAAAACTGTTTTTT,CASSSMRGFNEKLFF
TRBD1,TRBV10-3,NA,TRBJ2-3,TGTGCCATCAGTGAGTCAGGGGGGACAGGGGCCACAGATACGCAATATTTT,CAISESGGTGATDTQYF
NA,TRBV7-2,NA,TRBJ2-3,TGTGCCAGCAGCTTAGACGGGACTTCCACAGATACGCAGTATTTT,CASSLDGTSTDTQYF
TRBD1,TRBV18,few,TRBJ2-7,TGTGCCAGCTCTACAGGGGGATCTTCCTACGAGCAGTACTTC,CASSTGGSSYEQYF
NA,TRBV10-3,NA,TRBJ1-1,TGTGCCATCACCGACAGGAGAGGGACTGAAGCTTTCTTT,CAITDRRGTEAFF
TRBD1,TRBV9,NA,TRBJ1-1,TGTGCCAACTCGGACAGGCCTACATCAGCTTTCTTT,CANSDRPTSAFF
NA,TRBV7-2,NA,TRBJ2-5,TGTGCCAGCAGCCTCGGACTCCAAGAGACCCAGTACTTC,CASSLGLQETQYF
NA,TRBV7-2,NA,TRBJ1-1,TGTGCCAGCAGCTTATACCGGGAGAACACTGAAGCTTTCTTT,CASSLYRENTEAFF